A single TCR beta chain is shown here with its context. Its antigen is unidentified. This record belongs to a study of T cell repertoires in cytomegalovirus infection. For the study at large: HLA-B-restricted CMV epitopes that are well studied, plus recently identified HLA-C-restricted ones, were used by the study. Matching HLA type, along with CMV infection, was indicated by public TCR beta signatures.

Study-level results: Carriage of CMV together with the relevant HLA was identifiable through cumulative public TCR beta family frequency. CMV-specific HLA-C-restricted TCR beta clonotypes dominated the ex vivo response.

TCRdb itself ran the reads through MiXCR, one entry per CDR3 protein. The sample holds about 330,000 distinct CDR3 sequences, about a third seen once. Germline CDR1 MGHDK, CDR2 SYGVNS. The CDR3 is 16 amino acids. After removal of 2 bases from V and 0 bases from J, the junction contained 7 bases not matched to a gene. The receptor comes from a human donor in good health (CMV status not recorded). Some clones in this sample may be carry-over from other donors' samples. The chain carries TRBV25-1 and TRBJ2-7; 7 bases fit TRBD1. Sequenced material: cultured PBMCs, taken from culture after CMV antigen stimulation. Here the CDR3 reads CASSEVTGNYSYEQYF. The CDR3 nucleotides are TGTGCCAGCAGTGAAGTGACAGGGAATTACTCCTACGAGCAGTACTTC.